This entry features one T cell receptor (beta chain) sequence. In the original analysis: Counts of nucleated cells, estimated from reference gene primer amplification, were obtained. Sequencing was performed with immunoSEQ multiplex PCR; in TCRdb, only in-frame clones are kept and a portion is missing. That table furnishes V, J and clone size, whereas the DNA furnished D and trimming. The sample comprises 410,000 or so clones, 70% to 90% of which are singletons, and approximately 1.5% rests with the top ten. CDR3 size: 12 residues. Germline V CDR1 and CDR2: SGHTA, FQGNSA. Deletions cut 1 base from V and 6 bases from J, with 4 bases between. The sample originates from a study of blood T cell repertoires in COVID-19. Study as a whole: Acute-phase and convalescent COVID-19 samples originated in the United States, Italy and Spain.

The Seattle patients joined while their infection was active and were tracked longitudinally afterward. Source material: peripheral blood. The V gene is TRBV7-2, the J gene TRBJ1-5; D unresolved. The TCR was taken from a woman in her thirties or forties with COVID-19, enrolled during active disease. CDR3 sequence (DNA): TGTGCCAGCAGCTTAGGAGGTCAGCCCCAGCATTTT. Protein sequence: CASSLGGQPQHF.